The sequence of this T cell receptor (beta chain) was determined in a study of OX40 agonist ivuxolimab in advanced cancers. Study findings and constraints: A proportion of nonresponders additionally exhibited low normalized T-cell clonal expansion.

Repertoires were generated with immunoSEQ multiplex PCR, while TCRdb's copy carries only in-frame clones and drops some. The sample yields 73,000 or so clones, around 86% seen once. V trimming: 1 base; J trimming: 1 base; junction bases outside the gene matches: 9. The CDR3 has 18 residues. Looked up from germline, CDR1 is SGHRS and CDR2 is YFSETQ. Regarding this clone: What it recognizes is unknown.

The TCR was taken from an adult with an advanced solid tumor such as melanoma, head and neck, liver or kidney cancer. Material: CD4+ or CD8+ T cells sorted from blood, obtained in a trial of the OX40 agonist ivuxolimab. The chain employs TRBV5-1 and TRBJ2-1, with TRBD2 matching 9 bases. CDR3 coding DNA: TGCGCCAGCAGCTTGAGGGCGGGGGGGCCTGGATCCTACAATGAGCAGTTCTTC. Translating it yields CASSLRAGGPGSYNEQFF.